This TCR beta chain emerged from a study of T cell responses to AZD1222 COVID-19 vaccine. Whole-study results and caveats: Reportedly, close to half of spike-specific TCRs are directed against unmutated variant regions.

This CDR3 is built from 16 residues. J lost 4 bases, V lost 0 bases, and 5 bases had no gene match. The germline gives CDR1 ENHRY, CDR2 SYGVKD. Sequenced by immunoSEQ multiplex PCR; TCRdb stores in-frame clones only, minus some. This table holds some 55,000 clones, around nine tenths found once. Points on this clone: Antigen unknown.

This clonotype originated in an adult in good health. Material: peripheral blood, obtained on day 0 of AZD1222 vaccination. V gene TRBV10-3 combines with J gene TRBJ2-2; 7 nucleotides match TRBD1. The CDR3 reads CAISESTTGVTGELFF. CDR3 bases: TGTGCCATCAGTGAGTCGACCACAGGGGTCACCGGGGAGCTGTTTTTT.